The 13 T cell receptor beta chains below come from one sample, sequenced in a study of blood T cell repertoires in COVID-19. Sequenced by immunoSEQ multiplex PCR; TCRdb stores in-frame clones only, minus some. Here the sample spans a few hundred thousand clones, roughly 88% being singletons. The specimen sequenced was PBMCs or T cells enriched from blood (not recorded which). These receptors originate from a young man who had recovered from COVID-19.

The rearrangement links TRBV9 to TRBJ2-7, with D possibly matching TRBD2 (5 bases). The CDR3 has 15 residues. CDR1 is SGDLS and CDR2 is YYNGEE in the germline V gene. Trimming pared 0 bases from V and 2 bases from J, leaving 12 bases between. CDR3 region: CASSVGNSDTYEQYF. The CDR3 coding sequence is TGTGCCAGCAGCGTAGGTAATAGCGACACCTACGAGCAGTACTTC.

The V and J genes are TRBV7-9 and TRBJ2-1; no clear D. Deletions cut 6 bases from V and 0 bases from J, with 6 bases between. This CDR3 is built from 13 residues. Germline CDR1 SEHNR, CDR2 FQNEAQ (reference sequence). The CDR3 coding sequence is TGTGCCAGCAGGATCAGCTCCTACAATGAGCAGTTCTTC. It encodes CASRISSYNEQFF.

The V gene is TRBV18, the J gene TRBJ2-1; TRBD2 is a possible D gene (7 bases). Per the germline V gene, CDR1 is KGHSH and CDR2 is LQKENI. The V end was cut by 2 bases, the J end by 6 bases, with 11 bases between. The CDR3 is 14 amino acids. The chain's CDR3 is CASSPSRGGNEQFF. The CDR3, as DNA: TGTGCCAGCTCACCATCGAGGGGGGGCAATGAGCAGTTCTTC.

The V call is TRBV5-1, the J call TRBJ1-2; 7 bases match TRBD1. The junction had 7 bases not matched to a gene; V was cut back by 4 bases and J by 7 bases. This CDR3 is 13 amino acids long. CDR1 is SGHRS and CDR2 is YFSETQ in the germline V gene. The CDR3 reads CASSVSPGGGYTF. The DNA for the CDR3 is TGCGCCAGCAGCGTTTCCCCAGGGGGTGGCTACACCTTC.

V and J are TRBV4-1 and TRBJ2-3; 10 bases line up with TRBD2. With 0 bases clipped from V and 0 bases from J, the junction kept 3 bases outside the gene matches. The CDR3 covers 17 residues. Germline V gene data show CDR1 as MGHRA and CDR2 as YSYEKL. The CDR3, as DNA: TGCGCCAGCAGCCAAGACTTTAGCGGGGGGAGCACAGATACGCAGTATTTT. Translating it yields CASSQDFSGGSTDTQYF.

V and J are TRBV12-3 or TRBV12-4 and TRBJ1-1; 7 nucleotides align to TRBD1. The CDR3 totals 13 residues. The V gene end was trimmed by 4 bases and the J gene end by 8 bases; junction bases not matched to a gene: 7. CDR3 sequence (DNA): TGTGCCAGCAGTTCCCAAAGGGACAGCGAAGCTTTCTTT. Encoded protein: CASSSQRDSEAFF.

The chain links TRBV3-1 (or the pseudogene TRBV3-2) to TRBJ1-5; tentatively, D is TRBD1 (5 bases). The CDR3 runs 14 residues. The V end lost 2 bases, the J end lost 8 bases, and 13 bases lay between the germline ends. Germline V lookup: CDR1 LGHDT, CDR2 YNNKEL (reference sequence). The CDR3 spells CASSQIGTGKPQHF. In nucleotides, the CDR3 is TGTGCCAGCAGCCAAATAGGGACTGGGAAGCCCCAGCATTTT.

J is TRBJ2-2 and V is TRBV5-8; 11 nucleotides match TRBD2. The CDR3 length is 19 residues. Germline V lookup: CDR1 SGHTS, CDR2 YDEGEE. Trimming cost V 1 base and J 4 bases; bases outside gene matches: 12. CDR3 DNA sequence: TGTGCCAGCAGCTTGCGGCTAGCGGGGGGATTGTCGCGCACCGGGGAGCTGTTTTTT. It is translated as CASSLRLAGGLSRTGELFF.

The chain is built from TRBV7-2 and TRBJ2-1; TRBD2 aligns across 7 bases. Per the germline V gene, CDR1 is SGHTA and CDR2 is FQGNSA. Trimming cost V 6 bases and J 12 bases; bases outside gene matches: 17. The CDR3 totals 15 residues. The CDR3 DNA is TGTGCCAGCAGTCAGACTAGAGGGGAGCGGGAAGGGCAGTTCTTC. It is translated as CASSQTRGEREGQFF.

The rearrangement joins TRBV4-3 to TRBJ2-7; the match to TRBD2 covers 9 bases. Germline V gene lookup returns CDR1 LGHNA and CDR2 YSLEER. The V gene end was trimmed by 0 bases and the J gene end by 6 bases; junction bases not matched to a gene: 6. CDR3 size: 15 residues. The CDR3 spells CASSQDTGLAPEQYF. The CDR3 bases are TGCGCCAGCAGCCAAGATACGGGACTAGCTCCCGAGCAGTACTTC.

The rearrangement uses TRBV9 and TRBJ1-4; 8 bases agree with TRBD1. Looked up from germline, CDR1 is SGDLS and CDR2 is YYNGEE. The length of the CDR3 is 17 residues. The trim removed 4 bases at V and 8 bases at J, leaving 16 bases unmatched. DNA of the CDR3: TGTGCCAGCAGCCTTAATGGCAGGGGGCTGGGAAAGGAAAAACTGTTTTTT. This encodes CASSLNGRGLGKEKLFF.

The chain recombines TRBV5-4 with TRBJ1-6, with 8 nucleotides matching TRBD1. Unmatched junction bases numbered 3, after V lost 3 bases and J lost 7 bases. From germline, CDR1 is SGHNT and CDR2 YYREEE (reference sequence). The CDR3 consists of 14 residues. The CDR3 loop reads CASSSDRGNSPLHF. The CDR3 DNA sequence: TGTGCCAGCAGCTCCGACAGGGGCAATTCACCCCTCCACTTT.

The chain joins TRBV5-5 to TRBJ1-2; no definite D call. V dropped 2 bases and J dropped 3 bases, with 17 bases sitting between them. The CDR3 spans 16 residues. Germline CDR1 reads SGHKS; CDR2 reads YYEKEE (reference sequence). CDR3 protein: CASSLGTGGLDYGYTF. For the CDR3, the DNA is TGTGCCAGCAGCTTAGGTACTGGAGGGTTGGACTATGGCTACACCTTC.